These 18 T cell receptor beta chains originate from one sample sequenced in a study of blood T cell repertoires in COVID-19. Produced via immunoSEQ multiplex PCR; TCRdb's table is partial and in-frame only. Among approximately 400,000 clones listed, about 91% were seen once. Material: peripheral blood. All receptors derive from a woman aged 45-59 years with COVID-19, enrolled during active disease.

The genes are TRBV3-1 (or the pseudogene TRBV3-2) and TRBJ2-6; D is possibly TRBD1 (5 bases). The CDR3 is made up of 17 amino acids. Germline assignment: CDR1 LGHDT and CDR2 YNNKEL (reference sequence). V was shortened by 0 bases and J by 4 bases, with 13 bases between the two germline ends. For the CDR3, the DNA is TGTGCCAGCAGCCAAGAACCCCCAGGGTCCGGGGCCAACGTCCTGACTTTC. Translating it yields CASSQEPPGSGANVLTF.

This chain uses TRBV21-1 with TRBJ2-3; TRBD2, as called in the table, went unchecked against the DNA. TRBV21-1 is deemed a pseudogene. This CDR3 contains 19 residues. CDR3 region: CASSKAGLAGGQNTDTQCF. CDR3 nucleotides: TGTGCCAGCAGCAAAGCCGGACTAGCGGGGGGACAAAACACAGATACGCAGTGTTTT.

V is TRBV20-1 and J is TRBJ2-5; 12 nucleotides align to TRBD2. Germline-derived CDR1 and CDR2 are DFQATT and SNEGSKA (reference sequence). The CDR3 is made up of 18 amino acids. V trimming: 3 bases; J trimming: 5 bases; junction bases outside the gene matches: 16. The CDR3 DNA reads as TGCAGTGCTAGTTTGGGGCTAGCGGGGGGGATAGGGAGGGAGACCCAGTACTTC. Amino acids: CSASLGLAGGIGRETQYF.

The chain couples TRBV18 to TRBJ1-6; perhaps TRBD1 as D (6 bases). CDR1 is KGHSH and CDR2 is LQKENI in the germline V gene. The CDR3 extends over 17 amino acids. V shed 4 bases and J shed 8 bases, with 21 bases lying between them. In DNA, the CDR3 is TGTGCCAGCTCACAAGAGGGATTACAGGGTCCTGATTCACCCCTCCACTTT. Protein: CASSQEGLQGPDSPLHF.

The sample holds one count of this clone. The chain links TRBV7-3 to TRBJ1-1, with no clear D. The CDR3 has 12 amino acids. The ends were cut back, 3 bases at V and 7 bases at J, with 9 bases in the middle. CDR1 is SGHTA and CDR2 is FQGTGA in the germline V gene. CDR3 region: CASSLNRGEAFF. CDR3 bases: TGTGCCAGCAGCTTGAACCGGGGTGAAGCTTTCTTT.

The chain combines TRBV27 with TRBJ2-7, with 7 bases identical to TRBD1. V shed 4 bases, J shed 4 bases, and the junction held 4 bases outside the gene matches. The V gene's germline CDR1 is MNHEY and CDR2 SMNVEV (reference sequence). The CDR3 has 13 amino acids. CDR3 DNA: TGTGCCAGCAGTTCCACACAGGGGTACGAGCAGTACTTC. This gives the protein CASSSTQGYEQYF.

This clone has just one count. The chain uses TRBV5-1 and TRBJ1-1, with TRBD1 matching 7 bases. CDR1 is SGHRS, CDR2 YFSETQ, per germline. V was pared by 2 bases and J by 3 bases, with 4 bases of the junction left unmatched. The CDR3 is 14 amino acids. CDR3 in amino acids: CASSLGGIDTEAFF. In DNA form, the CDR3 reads TGCGCCAGCAGCTTAGGGGGCATCGACACTGAAGCTTTCTTT.

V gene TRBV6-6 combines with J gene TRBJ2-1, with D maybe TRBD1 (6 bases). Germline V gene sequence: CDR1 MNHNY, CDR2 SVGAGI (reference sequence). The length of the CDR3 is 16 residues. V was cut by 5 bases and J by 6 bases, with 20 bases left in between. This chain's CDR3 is CASSGGTGSLPNEQFF. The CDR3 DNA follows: TGTGCCAGCAGTGGGGGAACAGGGAGCCTCCCCAATGAGCAGTTCTTC.

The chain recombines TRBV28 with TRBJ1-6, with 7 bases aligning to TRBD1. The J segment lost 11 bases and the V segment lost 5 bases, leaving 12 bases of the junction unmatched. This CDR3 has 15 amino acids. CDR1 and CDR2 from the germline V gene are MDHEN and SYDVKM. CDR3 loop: CASSRDSRVLTPLHF. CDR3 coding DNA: TGTGCCAGCAGTAGGGACAGCCGGGTTTTGACACCCCTCCACTTT.

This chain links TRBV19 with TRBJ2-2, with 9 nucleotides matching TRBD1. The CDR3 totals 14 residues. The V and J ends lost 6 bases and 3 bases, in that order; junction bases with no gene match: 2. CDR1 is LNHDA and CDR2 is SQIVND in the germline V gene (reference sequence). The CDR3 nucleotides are TGTGCCAGTAGGTGGGACAGGGACACCGGGGAGCTGTTTTTT. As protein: CASRWDRDTGELFF. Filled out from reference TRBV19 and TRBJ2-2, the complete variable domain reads DGGITQSPKYLFRKEGQNVTLSCEQNLNHDAMYWYRQDPGQGLRLIYYSQIVNDFQKGDIAEGYSVSREKKESFPLTVTSAQKNPTAFYLCASRWDRDTGELFFGEGSRLTVL.

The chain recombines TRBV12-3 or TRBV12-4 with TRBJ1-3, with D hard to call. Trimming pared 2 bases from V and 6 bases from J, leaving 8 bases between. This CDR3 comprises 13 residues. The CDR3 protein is CASSLNAANTIYF. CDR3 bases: TGTGCCAGCAGTTTAAACGCGGCAAACACCATATATTTT.

The DNA for the CDR3 is TGTGCCAGCAGATTTTACGGGGGGGCGAGAACTGAAGCTTTCTTT. The encoded protein is CASRFYGGARTEAFF. The genes are TRBV14 and TRBJ1-1; perhaps TRBD1 as D (6 bases). CDR1 is SGHDN and CDR2 is FVKESK in the germline V gene. This CDR3 region has 15 residues. V gave up 6 bases and J gave up 5 bases, with 19 bases separating them.

The CDR3 spells CAWGGQDFNQPQHF. The CDR3 DNA reads TGTGCCTGGGGAGGACAGGACTTCAATCAGCCCCAGCATTTT. V gene TRBV30 combines with J gene TRBJ1-5, with 7 bases identical to TRBD1. The germline V gene encodes CDR1 GTSNPN and CDR2 SVGIG (reference sequence). This CDR3 comprises 14 residues. V lost 5 bases, J lost 3 bases, and 7 bases stayed unmatched.

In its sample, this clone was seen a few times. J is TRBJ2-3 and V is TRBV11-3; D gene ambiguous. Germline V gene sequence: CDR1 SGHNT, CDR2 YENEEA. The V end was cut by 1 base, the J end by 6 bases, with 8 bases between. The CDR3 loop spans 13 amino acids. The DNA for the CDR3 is TGTGCCAGCAGCTTAGGTAGCCCCGATACGCAGTATTTT. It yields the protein CASSLGSPDTQYF.

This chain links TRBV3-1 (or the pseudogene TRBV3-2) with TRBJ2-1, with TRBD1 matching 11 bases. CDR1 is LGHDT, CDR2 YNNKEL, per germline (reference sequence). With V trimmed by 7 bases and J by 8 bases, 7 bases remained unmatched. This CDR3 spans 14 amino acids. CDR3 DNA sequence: TGTGCCAGCACCCCGGGACAGGGGGGTGATGAGCAGTTCTTC. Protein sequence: CASTPGQGGDEQFF.

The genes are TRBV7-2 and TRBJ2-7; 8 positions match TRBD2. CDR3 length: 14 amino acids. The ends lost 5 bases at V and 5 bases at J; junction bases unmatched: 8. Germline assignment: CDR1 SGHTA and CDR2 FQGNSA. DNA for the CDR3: TGTGCCAGCAGCCAAGGACTAGCCCCCCACGAGCAGTACTTC. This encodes CASSQGLAPHEQYF.

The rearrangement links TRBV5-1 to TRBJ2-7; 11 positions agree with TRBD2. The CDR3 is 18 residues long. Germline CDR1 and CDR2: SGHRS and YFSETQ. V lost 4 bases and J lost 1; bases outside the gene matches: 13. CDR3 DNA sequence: TGCGCCAGCAGCCCCGCGGGGCTAGCGGGGGGTATATCCTACGAGCAGTACTTC. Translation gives CASSPAGLAGGISYEQYF.

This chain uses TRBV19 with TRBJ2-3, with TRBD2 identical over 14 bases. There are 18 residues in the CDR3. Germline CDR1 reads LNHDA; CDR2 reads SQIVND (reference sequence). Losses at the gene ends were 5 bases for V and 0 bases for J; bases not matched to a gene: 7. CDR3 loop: CASSPRLAGGPSTDTQYF. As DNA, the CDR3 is TGTGCCAGTAGTCCCCGACTAGCGGGGGGGCCCAGCACAGATACGCAGTATTTT.